This TCR beta chain came from a study of cytomegalovirus exposure and HLA in healthy donors. V lost 5 bases, J lost 6 bases, and 8 bases stayed unmatched. The CDR3 is 14 amino acids. Per the germline V gene, CDR1 is MNHNY and CDR2 is SVGAGI (reference sequence). This PCR relied on a set of 60 Vbeta primers and 13 Jbeta primers. The assay was immunoSEQ multiplex PCR, and TCRdb's table has in-frame clones only and misses some. The table lists 150,000 or so clones, 77% of them singletons. This TCR was sampled from a man aged 50 to 59 in good health and CMV-seropositive. Sequencing was carried out using PBMCs. This chain uses TRBV6-6 with TRBJ2-7, with 9 nucleotides matching TRBD2. CDR3 bases: TGTGCCAGCAGTCCGCGGGGGGGCCAGAGCGAGCAGTACTTC. This codes for CASSPRGGQSEQYF.